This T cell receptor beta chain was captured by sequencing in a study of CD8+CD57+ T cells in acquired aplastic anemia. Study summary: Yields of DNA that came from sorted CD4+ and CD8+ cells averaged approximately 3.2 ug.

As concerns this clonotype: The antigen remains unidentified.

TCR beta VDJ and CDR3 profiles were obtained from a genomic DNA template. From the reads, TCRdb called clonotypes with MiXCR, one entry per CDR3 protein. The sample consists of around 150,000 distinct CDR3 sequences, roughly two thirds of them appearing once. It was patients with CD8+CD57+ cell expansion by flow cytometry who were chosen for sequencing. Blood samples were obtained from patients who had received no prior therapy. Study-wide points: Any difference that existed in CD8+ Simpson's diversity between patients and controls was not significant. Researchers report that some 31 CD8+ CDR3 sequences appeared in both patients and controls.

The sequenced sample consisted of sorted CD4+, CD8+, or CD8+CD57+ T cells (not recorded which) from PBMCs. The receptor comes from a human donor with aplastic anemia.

CDR3 nucleotides: TGTGCCAGCAGCCCCCGGACTAGCGGGGGGGCGCCGGGCGAGCAGTACTTC. It codes for CASSPRTSGGAPGEQYF. V gene TRBV7-9 combines with J gene TRBJ2-7, with TRBD2 matching 15 bases. The V gene's germline CDR1 is SEHNR and CDR2 FQNEAQ (reference sequence). The CDR3 is 17 residues long. After removal of 5 bases from V and 6 bases from J, the junction contained 11 bases not matched to a gene.